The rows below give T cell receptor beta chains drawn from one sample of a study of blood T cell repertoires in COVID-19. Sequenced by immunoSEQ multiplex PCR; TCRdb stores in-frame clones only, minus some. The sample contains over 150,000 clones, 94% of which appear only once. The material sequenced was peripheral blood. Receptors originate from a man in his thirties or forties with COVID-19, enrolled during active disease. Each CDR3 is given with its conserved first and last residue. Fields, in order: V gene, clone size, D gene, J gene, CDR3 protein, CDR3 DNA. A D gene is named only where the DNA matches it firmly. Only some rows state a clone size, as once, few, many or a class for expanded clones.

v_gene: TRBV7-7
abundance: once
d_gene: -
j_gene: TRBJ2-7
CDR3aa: CASSSGPSYEQYF
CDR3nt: TGTGCCAGCTCCAGCGGCCCCTCCTACGAGCAGTACTTC

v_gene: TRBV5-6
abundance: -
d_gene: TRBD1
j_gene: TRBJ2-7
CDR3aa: CASSPKPGTGKIYEQYF
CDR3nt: TGTGCCAGCAGCCCCAAACCCGGGACAGGGAAAATTTACGAGCAGTACTTC

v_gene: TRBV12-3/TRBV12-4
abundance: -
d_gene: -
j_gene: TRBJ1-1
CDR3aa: CASSKSGTEAFF
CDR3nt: TGTGCCAGCAGTAAGTCCGGGACAGAAGCTTTCTTT

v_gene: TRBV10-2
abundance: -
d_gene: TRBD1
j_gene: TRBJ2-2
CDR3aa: CASSRDRGNGELFF
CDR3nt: TGCGCCAGCAGTCGGGACAGGGGGAACGGGGAGCTGTTTTTT

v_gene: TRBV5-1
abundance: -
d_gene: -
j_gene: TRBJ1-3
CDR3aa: CASFSGSGNTIYF
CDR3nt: TGCGCCAGCTTCAGCGGTTCTGGAAACACCATATATTTT

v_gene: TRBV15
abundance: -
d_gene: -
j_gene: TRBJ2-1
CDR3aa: CATSRDVGASYNEQFF
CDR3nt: TGTGCCACCAGCAGAGATGTGGGGGCCTCCTACAATGAGCAGTTCTTC

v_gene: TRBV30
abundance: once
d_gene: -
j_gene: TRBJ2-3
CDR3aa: CAWTMTVSTDTQYF
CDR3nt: TGTGCCTGGACCATGACAGTAAGCACAGATACGCAGTATTTT

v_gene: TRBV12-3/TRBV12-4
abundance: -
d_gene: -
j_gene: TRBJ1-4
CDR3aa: CASSRSGEKLFF
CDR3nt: TGTGCCAGCAGTCGATCAGGGGAAAAACTGTTTTTT

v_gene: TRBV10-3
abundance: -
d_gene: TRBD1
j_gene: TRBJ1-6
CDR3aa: CAIRTGNSPLHF
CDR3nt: TGTGCCATCAGGACAGGGAATTCACCCCTCCACTTT

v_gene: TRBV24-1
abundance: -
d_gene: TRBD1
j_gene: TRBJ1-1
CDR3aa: CATRVNRDRGRQWGNTEAFF
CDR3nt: TGTGCCACCAGAGTAAACCGGGACAGGGGGCGTCAGTGGGGGAACACTGAAGCTTTCTTT

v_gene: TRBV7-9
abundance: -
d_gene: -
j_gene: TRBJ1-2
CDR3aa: CASSLERDLGGYTF
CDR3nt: TGTGCCAGCAGCTTAGAGAGGGATTTGGGGGGCTACACCTTC

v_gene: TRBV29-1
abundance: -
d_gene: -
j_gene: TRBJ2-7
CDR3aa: CSVGRDNLYEQYF
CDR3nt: TGCAGCGTCGGAAGGGACAACCTATACGAGCAGTACTTC

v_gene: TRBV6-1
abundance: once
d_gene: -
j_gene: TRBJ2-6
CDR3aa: CASSALRGSGANVLTF
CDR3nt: TGTGCCAGCAGTGCTCTTAGGGGTTCTGGGGCCAACGTCCTGACTTTC

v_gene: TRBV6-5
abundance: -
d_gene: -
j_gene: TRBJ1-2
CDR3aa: CASSKARGGYTF
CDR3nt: TGTGCCAGCAGCAAGGCCAGGGGTGGCTACACCTTC

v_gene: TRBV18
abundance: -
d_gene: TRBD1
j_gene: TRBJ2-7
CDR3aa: CASSPRGQAPTYEQYF
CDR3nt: TGTGCCAGCTCACCAAGGGGACAGGCACCTACCTACGAGCAGTACTTC

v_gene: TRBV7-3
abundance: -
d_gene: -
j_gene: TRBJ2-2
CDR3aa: CASSLTSGELFF
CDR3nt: TGTGCCAGCAGCTTAACGTCAGGGGAGCTGTTTTTT

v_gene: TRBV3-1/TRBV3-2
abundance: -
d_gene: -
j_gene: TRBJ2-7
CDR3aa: CASSQGPHEQYF
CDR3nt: TGTGCCAGCAGCCAAGGGCCCCACGAGCAGTACTTC

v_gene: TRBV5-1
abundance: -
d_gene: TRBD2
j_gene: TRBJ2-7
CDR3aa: CASSLDAGGPGEQYF
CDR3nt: TGCGCCAGCAGCTTGGATGCGGGGGGGCCAGGGGAGCAGTACTTC

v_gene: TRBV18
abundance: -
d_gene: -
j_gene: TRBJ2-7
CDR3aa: CASSPVAGMNEQYF
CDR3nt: TGTGCCAGCTCACCTGTCGCAGGGATGAACGAGCAGTACTTC

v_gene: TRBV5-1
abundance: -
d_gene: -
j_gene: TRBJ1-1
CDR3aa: CASSAKPDTRNTEAFF
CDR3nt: TGCGCCAGCAGCGCAAAGCCGGACACCCGGAACACTGAAGCTTTCTTT

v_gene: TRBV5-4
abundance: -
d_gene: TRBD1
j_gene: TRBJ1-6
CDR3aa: CASSLAAGGNSPLHF
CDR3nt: TGTGCCAGCAGCTTGGCCGCAGGGGGAAATTCACCCCTCCACTTT

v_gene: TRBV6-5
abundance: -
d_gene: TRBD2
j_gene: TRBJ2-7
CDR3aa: CASRDEGGSYEQYF
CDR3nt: TGTGCCAGCAGGGACGAGGGAGGGTCCTACGAGCAGTACTTC

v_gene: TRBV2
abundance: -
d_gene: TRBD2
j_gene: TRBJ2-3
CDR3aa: CASSEGGLAGTTDTQYF
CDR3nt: TGTGCCAGCAGTGAAGGGGGACTAGCGGGGACCACAGATACGCAGTATTTT

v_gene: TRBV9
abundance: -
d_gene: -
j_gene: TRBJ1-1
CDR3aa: CASSTKSRGTEAFF
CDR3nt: TGTGCCAGCAGCACTAAAAGCAGGGGTACTGAAGCTTTCTTT

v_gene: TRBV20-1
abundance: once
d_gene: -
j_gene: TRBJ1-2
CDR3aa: CSARSFYGYTF
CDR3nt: TGCAGTGCTAGATCCTTCTATGGCTACACCTTC

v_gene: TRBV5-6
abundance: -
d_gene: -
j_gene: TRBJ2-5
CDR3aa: CASSPRRLTETQYF
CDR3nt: TGTGCCAGCAGCCCAAGGAGACTTACGGAGACCCAGTACTTC

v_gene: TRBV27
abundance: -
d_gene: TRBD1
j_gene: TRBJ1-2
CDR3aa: CASSFAGGGYGYTF
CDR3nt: TGTGCCAGCAGTTTCGCAGGGGGTGGGTATGGCTACACCTTC

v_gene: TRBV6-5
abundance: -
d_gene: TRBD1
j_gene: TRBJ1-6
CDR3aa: CASRPDRGENSPLHF
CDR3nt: TGTGCCAGCAGGCCGGACAGGGGAGAGAATTCACCCCTCCACTTT

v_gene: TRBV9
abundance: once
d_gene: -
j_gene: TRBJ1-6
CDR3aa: CASSATPGMDSPLHF
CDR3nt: TGTGCCAGCAGCGCTACCCCGGGGATGGATTCACCCCTCCACTTT

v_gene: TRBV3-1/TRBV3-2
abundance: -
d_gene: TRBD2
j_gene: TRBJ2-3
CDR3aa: CASSLPSGGPTSTDTQYF
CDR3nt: TGTGCCAGCAGCCTCCCTAGCGGGGGGCCAACTAGCACAGATACGCAGTATTTT

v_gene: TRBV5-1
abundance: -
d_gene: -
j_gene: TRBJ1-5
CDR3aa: CASSFSGDQPQHF
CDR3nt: TGCGCCAGCAGCTTTTCAGGGGATCAGCCCCAGCATTTT

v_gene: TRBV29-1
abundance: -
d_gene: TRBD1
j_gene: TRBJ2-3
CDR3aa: CSLGGWTGRSADTQYF
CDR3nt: TGCAGCTTGGGGGGTTGGACAGGGAGGTCAGCAGATACGCAGTATTTT

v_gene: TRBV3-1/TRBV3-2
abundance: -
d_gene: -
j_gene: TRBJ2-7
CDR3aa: CASSPGPDRNYEQYF
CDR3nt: TGTGCCAGCAGCCCAGGGCCGGACAGAAACTACGAGCAGTACTTC

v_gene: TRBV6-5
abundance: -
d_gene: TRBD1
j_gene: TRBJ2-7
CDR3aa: CASSSLRQGNEQYF
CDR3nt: TGTGCCAGCAGTTCTCTGCGACAGGGGAACGAGCAGTACTTC

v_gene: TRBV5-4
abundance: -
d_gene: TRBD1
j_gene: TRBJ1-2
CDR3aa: CASSLGDRANYGYTF
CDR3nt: TGTGCCAGCAGCTTGGGGGACAGGGCTAACTATGGCTACACCTTC

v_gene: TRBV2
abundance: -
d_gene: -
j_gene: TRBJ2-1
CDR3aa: CASRTGRSYNEQFF
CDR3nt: TGTGCCAGCAGGACAGGACGATCCTACAATGAGCAGTTCTTC

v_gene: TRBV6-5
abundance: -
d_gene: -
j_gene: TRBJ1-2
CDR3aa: CASSYFTAARSGYTF
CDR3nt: TGTGCCAGCAGTTACTTTACAGCCGCTCGGTCTGGCTACACCTTC

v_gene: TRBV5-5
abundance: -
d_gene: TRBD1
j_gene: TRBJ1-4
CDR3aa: CASSRGGEGEKLFF
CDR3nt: TGTGCCAGCAGCCGAGGGGGCGAGGGTGAAAAACTGTTTTTT

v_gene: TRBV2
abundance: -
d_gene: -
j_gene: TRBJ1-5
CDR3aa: CASREGSYSNQPQHF
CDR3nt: TGTGCCAGCAGGGAGGGCTCCTATAGCAATCAGCCCCAGCATTTT

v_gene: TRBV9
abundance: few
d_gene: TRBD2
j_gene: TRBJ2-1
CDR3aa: CASSPAGGVYNEQFF
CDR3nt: TGTGCCAGCAGCCCCGCGGGAGGGGTCTACAATGAGCAGTTCTTC

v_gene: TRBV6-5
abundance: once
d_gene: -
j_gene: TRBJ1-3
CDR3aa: CASRPTGISGNTIYF
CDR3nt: TGTGCCAGCAGACCCACAGGAATCTCTGGAAACACCATATATTTT

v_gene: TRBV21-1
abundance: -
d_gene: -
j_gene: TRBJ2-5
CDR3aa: CASSKAGTGDQETQYF
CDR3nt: TGTGCCAGCAGCAAAGCCGGGACAGGGGACCAAGAGACCCAGTACTTC

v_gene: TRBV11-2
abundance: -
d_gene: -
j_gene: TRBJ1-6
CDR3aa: CASSLAPGRGNSPLHF
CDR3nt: TGTGCCAGCAGCTTAGCCCCAGGGAGGGGAAATTCACCCCTCCACTTT